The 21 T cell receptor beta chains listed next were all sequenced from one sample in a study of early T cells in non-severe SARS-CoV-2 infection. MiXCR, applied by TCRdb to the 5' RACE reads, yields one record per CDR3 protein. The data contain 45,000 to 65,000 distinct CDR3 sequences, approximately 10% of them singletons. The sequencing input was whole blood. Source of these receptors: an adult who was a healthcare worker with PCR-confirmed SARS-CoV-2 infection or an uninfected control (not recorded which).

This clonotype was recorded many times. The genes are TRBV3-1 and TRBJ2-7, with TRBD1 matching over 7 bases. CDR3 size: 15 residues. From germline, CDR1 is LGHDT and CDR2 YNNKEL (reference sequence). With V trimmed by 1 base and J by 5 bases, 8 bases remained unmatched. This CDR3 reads CASSQVWTGSHEQYF. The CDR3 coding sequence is TGTGCCAGCAGCCAAGTCTGGACAGGATCCCACGAGCAGTACTTC.

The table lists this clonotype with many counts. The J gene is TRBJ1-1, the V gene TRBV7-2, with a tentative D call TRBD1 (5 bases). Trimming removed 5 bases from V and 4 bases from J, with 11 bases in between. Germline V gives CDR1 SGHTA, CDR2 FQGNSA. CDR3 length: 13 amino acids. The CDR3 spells CASSLNTGTEAFF. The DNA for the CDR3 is TGTGCCAGCAGCCTGAACACAGGCACTGAAGCTTTCTTT.

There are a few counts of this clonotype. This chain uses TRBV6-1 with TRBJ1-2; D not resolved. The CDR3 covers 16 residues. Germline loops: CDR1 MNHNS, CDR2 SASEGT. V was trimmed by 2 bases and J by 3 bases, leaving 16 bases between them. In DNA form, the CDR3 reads TGTGCCAGCAGTGAATATCACCCCGGTTCGGACTATGGCTACACCTTC. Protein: CASSEYHPGSDYGYTF.

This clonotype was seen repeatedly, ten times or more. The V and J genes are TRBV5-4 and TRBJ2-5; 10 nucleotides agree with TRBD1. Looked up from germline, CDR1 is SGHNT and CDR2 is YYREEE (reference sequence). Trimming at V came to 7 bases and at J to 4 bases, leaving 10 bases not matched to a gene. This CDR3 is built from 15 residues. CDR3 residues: CASGLRQGAAETQYF. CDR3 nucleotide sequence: TGTGCCAGCGGATTGAGACAGGGGGCCGCAGAGACCCAGTACTTC.

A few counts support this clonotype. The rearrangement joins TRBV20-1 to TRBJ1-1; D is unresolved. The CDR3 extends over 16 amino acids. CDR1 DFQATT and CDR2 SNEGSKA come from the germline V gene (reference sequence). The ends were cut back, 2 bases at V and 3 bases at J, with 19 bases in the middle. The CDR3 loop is CSARPRTDQGYTEAFF. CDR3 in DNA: TGCAGTGCTAGACCCCGGACCGACCAAGGGTACACTGAAGCTTTCTTT.

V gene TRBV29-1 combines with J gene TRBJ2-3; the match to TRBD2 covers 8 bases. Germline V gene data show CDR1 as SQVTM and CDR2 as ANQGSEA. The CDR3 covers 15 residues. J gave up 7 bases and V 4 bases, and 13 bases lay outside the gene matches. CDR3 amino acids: CSVAGGSGVLNTQYF. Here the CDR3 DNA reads TGCAGCGTTGCTGGCGGTAGCGGGGTGTTGAATACGCAGTATTTT.

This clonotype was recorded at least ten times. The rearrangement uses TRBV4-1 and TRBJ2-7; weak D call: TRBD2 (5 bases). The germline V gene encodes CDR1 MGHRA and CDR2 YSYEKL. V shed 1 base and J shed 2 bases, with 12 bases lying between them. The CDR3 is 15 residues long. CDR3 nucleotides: TGCGCCAGCAGCCAAGCTCCAGCGGACCCCTACGAGCAGTACTTC. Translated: CASSQAPADPYEQYF.

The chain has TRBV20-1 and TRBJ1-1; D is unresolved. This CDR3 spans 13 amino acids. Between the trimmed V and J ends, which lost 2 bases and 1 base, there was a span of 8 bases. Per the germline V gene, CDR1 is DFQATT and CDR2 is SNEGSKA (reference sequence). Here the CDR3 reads CSARSDGNTEAFF. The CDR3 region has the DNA TGCAGTGCTAGATCCGACGGGAACACTGAAGCTTTCTTT.

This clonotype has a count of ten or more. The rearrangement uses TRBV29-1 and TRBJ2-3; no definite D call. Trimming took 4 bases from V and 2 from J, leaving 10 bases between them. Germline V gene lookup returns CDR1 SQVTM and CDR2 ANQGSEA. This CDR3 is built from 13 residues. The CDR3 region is CSVGGEHTDTQYF. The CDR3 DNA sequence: TGCAGCGTTGGTGGGGAACACACAGATACGCAGTATTTT.

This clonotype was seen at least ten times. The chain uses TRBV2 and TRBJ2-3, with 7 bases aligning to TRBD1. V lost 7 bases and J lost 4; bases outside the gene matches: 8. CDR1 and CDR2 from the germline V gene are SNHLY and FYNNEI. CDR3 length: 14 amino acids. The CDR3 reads CASILIQGSDTQYF. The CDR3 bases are TGTGCCAGCATTTTAATACAGGGGTCAGATACGCAGTATTTT.

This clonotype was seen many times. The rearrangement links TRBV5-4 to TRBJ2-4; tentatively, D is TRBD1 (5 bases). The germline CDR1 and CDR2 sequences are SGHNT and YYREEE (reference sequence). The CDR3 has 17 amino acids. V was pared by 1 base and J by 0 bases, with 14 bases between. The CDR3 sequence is CASSLNRSLIAKNIQYF. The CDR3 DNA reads TGTGCCAGCAGCTTGAACAGGTCTTTGATAGCCAAAAACATTCAGTACTTC. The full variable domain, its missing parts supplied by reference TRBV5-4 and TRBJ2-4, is ETGVTQSPTHLIKTRGQQVTLRCSSQSGHNTVSWYQQALGQGPQFIFQYYREEENGRGNFPPRFSGLQFPNYSSELNVNALELDDSALYLCASSLNRSLIAKNIQYFGAGTRLSVL.

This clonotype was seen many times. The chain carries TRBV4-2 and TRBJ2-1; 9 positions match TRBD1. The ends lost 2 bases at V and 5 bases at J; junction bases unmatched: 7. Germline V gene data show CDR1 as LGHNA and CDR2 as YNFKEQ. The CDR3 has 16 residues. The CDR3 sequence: CASSQQWGQGDNEQFF. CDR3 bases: TGTGCCAGCAGCCAACAATGGGGACAGGGCGACAATGAGCAGTTCTTC.

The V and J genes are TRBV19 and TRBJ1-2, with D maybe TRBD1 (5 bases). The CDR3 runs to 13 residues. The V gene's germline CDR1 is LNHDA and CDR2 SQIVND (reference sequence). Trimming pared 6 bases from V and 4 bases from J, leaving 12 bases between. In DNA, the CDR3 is TGTGCCAGTAGCCTGCCGGGGGTCTATGGCTACACCTTC. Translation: CASSLPGVYGYTF. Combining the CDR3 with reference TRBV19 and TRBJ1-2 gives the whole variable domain DGGITQSPKYLFRKEGQNVTLSCEQNLNHDAMYWYRQDPGQGLRLIYYSQIVNDFQKGDIAEGYSVSREKKESFPLTVTSAQKNPTAFYLCASSLPGVYGYTFGSGTRLTVV.

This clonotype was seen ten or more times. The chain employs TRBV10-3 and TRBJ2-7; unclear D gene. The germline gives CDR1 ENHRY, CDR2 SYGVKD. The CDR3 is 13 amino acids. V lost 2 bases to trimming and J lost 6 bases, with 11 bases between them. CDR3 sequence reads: CAISEASRLEQYF. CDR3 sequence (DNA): TGTGCCATCAGTGAGGCGAGCAGACTCGAGCAGTACTTC.

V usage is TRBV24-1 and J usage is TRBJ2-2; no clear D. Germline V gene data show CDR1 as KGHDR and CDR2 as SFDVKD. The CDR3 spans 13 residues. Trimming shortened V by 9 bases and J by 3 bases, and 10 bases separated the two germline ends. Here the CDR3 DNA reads TGTGCCACCGGCCACCAAGACACCGGGGAGCTGTTTTTT. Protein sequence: CATGHQDTGELFF.

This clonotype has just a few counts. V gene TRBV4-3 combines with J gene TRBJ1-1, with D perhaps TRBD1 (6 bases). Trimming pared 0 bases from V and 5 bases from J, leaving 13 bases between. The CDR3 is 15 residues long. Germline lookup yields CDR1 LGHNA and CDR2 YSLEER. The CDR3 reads CASSQDPTGLTEAFF. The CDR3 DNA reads TGCGCCAGCAGCCAAGATCCTACAGGGTTAACTGAAGCTTTCTTT.

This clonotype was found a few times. CDR3 in amino acids: CASSLVGQGYNYGYTF. In nucleotides, the CDR3 is TGTGCCAGCAGCTTGGTGGGACAGGGGTATAACTATGGCTACACCTTC. The chain combines TRBV5-4 with TRBJ1-2; 10 positions agree with TRBD1. V shed 0 bases, J shed 1 base, and the junction held 3 bases outside the gene matches. CDR3 length: 16 residues. CDR1 and CDR2 (germline): SGHNT, YYREEE (reference sequence).

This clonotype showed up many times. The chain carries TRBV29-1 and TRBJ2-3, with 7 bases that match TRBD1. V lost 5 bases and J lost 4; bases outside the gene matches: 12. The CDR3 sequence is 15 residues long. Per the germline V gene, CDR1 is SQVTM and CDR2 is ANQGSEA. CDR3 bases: TGCAGCGTTAAACCGCCAGGGGGTTTTGCAGATACGCAGTATTTT. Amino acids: CSVKPPGGFADTQYF.

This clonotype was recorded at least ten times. In DNA, the CDR3 is TGCGCCAGCAGTGATAGCGGATTCACAGATACGCAGTATTTT. Amino acid sequence: CASSDSGFTDTQYF. The chain is built from TRBV10-2 and TRBJ2-3; D possibly corresponds to TRBD2 (6 bases). With 3 bases removed from V and 2 bases from J, the gap between germline ends came to 9 bases. CDR3 length: 14 amino acids. Germline CDR1 reads WSHSY; CDR2 reads SAAADI.

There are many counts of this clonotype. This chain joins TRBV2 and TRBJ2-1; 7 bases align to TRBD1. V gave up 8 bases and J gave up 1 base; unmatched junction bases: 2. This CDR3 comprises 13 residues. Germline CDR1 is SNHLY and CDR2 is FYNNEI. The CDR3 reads CASQDRSYNEQFF. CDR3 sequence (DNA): TGTGCCAGCCAGGACAGGTCCTACAATGAGCAGTTCTTC.

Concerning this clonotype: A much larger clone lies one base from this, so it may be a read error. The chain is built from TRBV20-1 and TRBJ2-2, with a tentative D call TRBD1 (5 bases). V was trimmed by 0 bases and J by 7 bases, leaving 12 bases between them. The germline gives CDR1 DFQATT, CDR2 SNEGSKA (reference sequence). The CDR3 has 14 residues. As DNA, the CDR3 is TGCAGTGCTAGAGATCTACAGGCCCACGGGGAGCTGTTTTTT. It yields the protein CSARDLQAHGELFF.